This T cell receptor beta chain was observed in a study of graft-versus-host responses after intestinal transplantation (dated by TCRdb to about 2021). In the study overall: The transplants that recipients received were multivisceral, liver-intestinal, or isolated intestinal. Every recipient was given anti-thymocyte globulin induction, then maintenance tacrolimus and steroids for 2 to 4 years. After intestinal transplantation, graft-versus-host and host-versus-graft alloreactive T cell clones in the graft, circulation and bone marrow were tracked using bulk TCR-beta CDR3 sequencing. To identify alloreactive clones, pre-transplant mixed lymphocyte reaction products were sequenced and then compared with unstimulated pre-transplant donor and recipient T cells. The cohort enrolled 24 intestinal transplant recipients including one retransplant, and 3 patients lacking pretransplant specimens were excluded. Donor T cell macrochimerism was defined as a peak of at least 4% donor T cells among recipient peripheral blood mononuclear cells. Samples from a few later patients were sequenced in-house on an Illumina MiSeq with MiXCR processing rather than by the commercial service.

This specimen's time point label, per the study, means: cells obtained before transplantation from donor or recipient. CD3+CD4+ and CD3+CD8+ populations were FACS-sorted from unstimulated pre-transplant donor and recipient cells taken from spleen or lymph nodes. Broad study findings and their caveats: GvH clones were detected in recipient bone marrow, and some appeared earlier in ileal mucosa or blood, consistent with an intestinal mucosal origin. The conclusions were limited by the relatively low number and heterogeneity of the intestinal transplant patients. Early after transplant, declines in HvG clones were associated with peak levels of circulating GvH clones. Patients with donor T cell macrochimerism had high GvH to HvG T cell clonal ratios in their allografts.

Note on this clone: The clone's antigen remains unknown. Base quality data are lacking; no much larger clone is found one base away.

Trimming leaves V shorter by 5 bases and J shorter by 3 bases, with the junction holding 8 bases beyond the gene matches. CDR1 LNHDA and CDR2 SQIVND are derived from the germline V gene (reference sequence). The CDR3 starts with the cysteine, ends with the phenylalanine, and has 15 residues. The only DNA kept is the CDR3, 45 bases in frame from the first base. Libraries were made using the immunoSEQ multiplex PCR assay. For most patients, genomic DNA was isolated with the Qiagen DNeasy Blood and Tissue Kit and sent frozen to Adaptive Biotechnologies for TCR sequencing. Adaptive Biotechnologies carried out high-throughput TCR-beta CDR3 sequencing of genomic DNA for most patients. Per the authors' processing: Adaptive's ImmunoSEQ software supplied the TCR sequencing data for 18 patients, while MiXCR and VDJtools were used to process three other patients. To correct CD4 versus CD8 sorting errors, any sequence found in both subsets at a frequency ratio below 5:1 was removed. CDR3 nucleotide sequences shared between donor and recipient were removed because their origin could not be assigned. Alloreactive clones required at least 2-fold expansion over unstimulated cells and minimum CFSE-low frequency of 0.002% (template counts) or 0.001% (read counts). Clones were considered mappable if detected in sequenced pre-transplant spleen, lymph node, or MLR CFSE-low populations of the donor or recipient. Cumulative frequency of alloreactive clones was calculated as a percentage of all sequences weighted by copy number. TCRdb provides this immuneACCESS table in a form limited to in-frame rearrangements. Some clones are lacking; in checked studies, under half of them reflect an unresolved V gene, and why the rest are absent is not known. For V, J and clone size, that table is used; D and trimming come from the DNA. This sample lists approximately 90,000 clones; around 83% were detected once. The biggest ten clones account for 0.75% to 0.85% of the sample.

The chain links TRBV19 with TRBJ1-2; a stretch of 8 junction bases matches TRBD1. The sample in question was unstimulated CD4+ T cells sorted from spleen or lymph node cells, obtained before intestinal transplant. This sequence originates from a human donor who received an intestinal transplant. The bases are TGTGCCAGTAGTGTCAGGACAGGGTCCTACTATGGCTACACCTTC. Its protein reads: CASSVRTGSYYGYTF.